These 20 T cell receptor beta chains came from one sample sequenced in a study of T cells in women clearing cervical HPV infection. Produced via immunoSEQ multiplex PCR; TCRdb's table is partial and in-frame only. Its clone listing holds approximately 22,000 clones. Sequencing was carried out using blood buffy coat. The receptors stem from a woman between 18 and 75 years old with a cervical HPV16 infection that either progressed to CIN3+ or cleared (not recorded which).

Concerning this clone itself: The sequenced fragment ends 3 residues before the CDR3 boundary, so the rest is inferred from the germline J gene. This chain uses TRBV5-1 with TRBJ1-2; TRBD1 aligns across 7 bases. Germline CDR1 SGHRS, CDR2 YFSETQ. This CDR3 has 14 amino acids. The junction had 5 bases not matched to a gene; V was cut back by 4 bases and J by 2 bases. The CDR3 sequence: CASSLTGLNYGYTF. CDR3 DNA (partial): TGCGCCAGCAGCCTGACAGGGCTGAACTATGGC.

Note on this clone: Sequencing ends 3 residues short of the CDR3 end; the germline J gene provides the rest. The chain employs TRBV2 and TRBJ1-5; D gene ambiguous. Germline V gives CDR1 SNHLY, CDR2 FYNNEI. Trimming took off 2 bases at V and 4 bases at J, with 6 bases between the two ends. This CDR3 spans 13 amino acids. The CDR3 bases that were read are TGTGCCAGCAGTGAAAACGGGAATCAGCCC. It yields the protein CASSENGNQP. The CDR3 in full is CASSENGNQPQHF.

In the case of this clone: The read finishes 3 residues shy of the CDR3 end, and the germline J gene is used to complete it. This chain connects TRBV5-6 to TRBJ1-2; TRBD1 matches at 12 bases. CDR3 size: 15 residues. Germline CDR1 is SGHDT and CDR2 is YYEEEE. The sequenced part of the CDR3 DNA is TGTGCCAGCAGCTGGGGGACAGGGGGCTTGGACGGC. Translated, it gives CASSWGTGGLDG. The CDR3, in full, reads CASSWGTGGLDGYTF. Together with reference TRBV5-6 and TRBJ1-2, the CDR3 gives the full variable domain: DAGVTQSPTHLIKTRGQQVTLRCSPKSGHDTVSWYQQALGQGPQFIFQYYEEEERQRGNFPDRFSGHQFPNYSSELNVNALLLGDSALYLCASSWGTGGLDGYTFGSGTRLTVV.

This CDR3 reads CASSDLTSGRNEQFF. CDR3 DNA (partial): TGTGCCAGCAGCGATCTGACTAGCGGGAGGAATGAG. This chain joins TRBV7-8 and TRBJ2-1, with 13 nucleotides matching TRBD2. The read ends 3 residues early relative to the CDR3; the germline J gene fills the gap. The trim removed 5 bases at V and 7 bases at J, leaving 5 bases unmatched. The CDR3 is 15 amino acids. Germline CDR1 and CDR2: SGHVS and FQNEAQ.

To note about this clone: The missing CDR3 end, 3 residues past where the read stops, is filled in from the germline J gene. This chain uses TRBV10-1 with TRBJ2-3, with 10 bases identical to TRBD2. The CDR3 has 19 amino acids. V dropped 0 bases and J dropped 5; count of bases not matched to a gene: 14. Germline CDR1 is WNHNN and CDR2 is SYGVQD (reference sequence). The CDR3 sequence is CASSESMFMASGSVDTQYF. The DNA read from the CDR3 is TGCGCCAGCAGTGAGTCGATGTTTATGGCTAGCGGGAGCGTAGATACG.

Incomplete CDR3 DNA: TGTGCCAGCAGTGAGCGGGGGGGCACAGATACG. As protein: CASSERGGTDT. The entire CDR3 is CASSERGGTDTQYF. The gene calls are TRBV6-4 and TRBJ2-3; TRBD2 aligns across 8 bases. The read ends 3 residues shy of where the CDR3 ends; the end is completed using the germline J gene. The V and J ends lost 3 bases and 1 base, in that order; junction bases with no gene match: 0. Germline assignment: CDR1 MRHNA and CDR2 SNTAGT. The CDR3 loop spans 14 amino acids.

Comment on this clone: Read sequence stops 3 residues before the CDR3 end, and the germline J gene provides the missing end. The chain couples TRBV5-1 to TRBJ1-2; TRBD1 agrees at 8 bases. The length of the CDR3 is 14 residues. Germline values: CDR1 SGHRS, CDR2 YFSETQ. The V gene end was trimmed by 4 bases and the J gene end by 4 bases; junction bases not matched to a gene: 6. CDR3 DNA (partial): TGCGCCAGCAGCCCCGGGACAGGAGGCTATGGC. Residues: CASSPGTGGYG. The complete CDR3 protein is CASSPGTGGYGYTF.

Comments on this clone: Sequencing ends 3 residues short of the CDR3 end; the germline J gene provides the rest. V gene TRBV5-4 combines with J gene TRBJ2-7; D unclear. Germline loops: CDR1 SGHNT, CDR2 YYREEE (reference sequence). The V end lost 1 base, the J end lost 6 bases, and 14 bases lay between the germline ends. The CDR3 is 14 amino acids. The DNA read from the CDR3 is TGTGCCAGCAGCTTGTTTCTAGTCAGTCGCGAG. The encoded protein is CASSLFLVSRE. The complete CDR3 reads CASSLFLVSREQYF.

Turning to this clone: The read comes to an end 3 residues before the CDR3 does, leaving the germline J gene to fill in the end. The genes are TRBV7-9 and TRBJ1-6, with a possible D match to TRBD1 (5 bases). The CDR3 has 14 amino acids. CDR1 SEHNR and CDR2 FQNEAQ come from the germline V gene (reference sequence). CDR3 protein: CASGTVGGLSALHF. CDR3 DNA, as far as it was read: TGTGCCAGCGGTACGGTCGGGGGATTGTCAGCC.

As to this clone: The CDR3 extends 3 residues past the end of the read, so its final part is completed from the germline J gene. V and J are TRBV19 and TRBJ1-1; D not resolved. Germline values: CDR1 LNHDA, CDR2 SQIVND (reference sequence). The CDR3 is 12 residues long. CDR3 amino acids: CASSIGLKGAFF. Partial CDR3 DNA: TGTGCCAGTAGTATTGGCCTAAAGGGA.

Partial CDR3 DNA: TGTGCCAGCAGCTTGATGGGGGGCTACGAG. Translating gives CASSLMGGYE. The whole CDR3 is CASSLMGGYEQYF. This rearrangement joins TRBV7-3 to TRBJ2-7, with D possibly TRBD2 on 6 matching bases. From the germline J gene comes the end of the CDR3, since the read stops 3 residues before it. CDR1 SGHTA and CDR2 FQGTGA come from the germline V gene. Trimming stripped 3 bases from V and 3 bases from J, with 9 bases between. The length of the CDR3 is 13 residues. The complete variable domain, with remaining parts taken from reference TRBV7-3 and TRBJ2-7, reads GAGVSQTPSNKVTEKGKYVELRCDPISGHTALYWYRQSLGQGPEFLIYFQGTGAADDSGLPNDRFFAVRPEGSVSTLKIQRTERGDSAVYLCASSLMGGYEQYFGPGTRLTVT.

About this clone itself: The read halts 3 residues ahead of the CDR3 end, with the missing end drawn from the germline J gene. This chain joins TRBV5-1 and TRBJ2-7, with 7 nucleotides matching TRBD2. V was clipped by 4 bases and J by 0 bases; unmatched bases: 7. Germline loops: CDR1 SGHRS, CDR2 YFSETQ. The CDR3 extends over 15 amino acids. The CDR3 here is CASSPLGGGSYEQYF. The sequenced CDR3 bases are TGCGCCAGCAGCCCGCTGGGCGGGGGCTCCTACGAG.

As for this clone: The CDR3 is cut off 3 residues early in the read; its end comes from the germline J gene. The chain is built from TRBV30 and TRBJ2-5; 7 bases are shared with TRBD2. V trimming: 5 bases; J trimming: 5 bases; junction bases outside the gene matches: 11. The CDR3 runs 14 residues. Looked up from germline, CDR1 is GTSNPN and CDR2 is SVGIG (reference sequence). The part of the CDR3 DNA that was read is TGTGCCTGGGGATGGGGGGGAGATGGGGAGACC. Amino acid sequence: CAWGWGGDGET. The full-length CDR3 reads as CAWGWGGDGETQYF.

As regards this clone: The CDR3 extends 3 residues past the end of the read, so its final part is completed from the germline J gene. The chain couples TRBV30 to TRBJ1-6; D gene uncertain. From germline, CDR1 is GTSNPN and CDR2 SVGIG (reference sequence). The CDR3 is made up of 13 amino acids. Trimming removed 5 bases at V and 8 bases at J, with 13 bases between. The CDR3 sequence: CAWRAGTDSPLHF. CDR3 DNA (partial): TGTGCCTGGCGAGCGGGAACTGATTCACCC.

As for this clone: With the read ending 3 residues before the CDR3 end, the germline J gene is used to fill in that end. J is TRBJ2-2 and V is TRBV18; possibly TRBD1 or TRBD2 for D (5 bases each). The germline V and J ends were trimmed by 2 bases and 0 bases, with 10 bases remaining between them. Germline CDR1 KGHSH, CDR2 LQKENI. The CDR3 is 16 amino acids. The sequenced CDR3 bases are TGTGCCAGCTCACCATCCGAGGGGACGAACACCGGGGAG. This codes for CASSPSEGTNTGE. The full CDR3 reads CASSPSEGTNTGELFF.

With respect to this clone: Coverage ceases 3 residues before the CDR3 finishes, and the germline J gene fills in the end. The chain uses TRBV19 and TRBJ1-4; D may be TRBD1 (6 bases). This CDR3 has 15 residues. Trimming took 5 bases from V and 7 from J, leaving 17 bases between them. Germline assignment: CDR1 LNHDA and CDR2 SQIVND (reference sequence). Here the CDR3 reads CASSSGGGLGEKLFF. The CDR3 DNA, read in part, is TGTGCCAGTAGTTCGGGGGGCGGATTAGGTGAAAAA.

On this clone itself: The missing CDR3 end, 3 residues past where the read stops, is filled in from the germline J gene. The sample has other DNA sequences that encode this CDR3 too. V gene TRBV5-1 combines with J gene TRBJ2-1, with D maybe TRBD1 (6 bases). This CDR3 has 15 amino acids. The V end lost 0 bases, the J end lost 1 base, and 8 bases lay between the germline ends. CDR1 is SGHRS and CDR2 is YFSETQ in the germline V gene. The sequenced CDR3 bases are TGCGCCAGCAGCTTGGGGCAGGGGTCCTACAATGAG. Protein: CASSLGQGSYNE. The complete CDR3 sequence is CASSLGQGSYNEQFF. The full variable domain, its missing parts supplied by reference TRBV5-1 and TRBJ2-1, is KAGVTQTPRYLIKTRGQQVTLSCSPISGHRSVSWYQQTPGQGLQFLFEYFSETQRNKGNFPGRFSGRQFSNSRSEMNVSTLELGDSALYLCASSLGQGSYNEQFFGPGTRLTVL.

Of note for this clone: A read error may produce the germline difference seen at one junction end. The read halts 3 residues ahead of the CDR3 end, with the missing end drawn from the germline J gene. V is TRBV5-6 and J is TRBJ2-2, with D possibly being TRBD1 (5 bases). CDR3 size: 15 residues. CDR1 and CDR2 from the germline V gene are SGHDT and YYEEEE. CDR3 residues: CASSLLDQDTGELFF. The CDR3 bases that were read are TGTGCCAGCAGCCTCTTGGACCAGGACACAGGGGAG. The whole variable domain, filled in from reference TRBV5-6 and TRBJ2-2, reads DAGVTQSPTHLIKTRGQQVTLRCSPKSGHDTVSWYQQALGQGPQFIFQYYEEEERQRGNFPDRFSGHQFPNYSSELNVNALLLGDSALYLCASSLLDQDTGELFFGEGSRLTVL.

For this clone: From the germline J gene comes the end of the CDR3, since the read stops 3 residues before it. The chain is built from TRBV5-1 and TRBJ1-1, with D hard to call. V was pared by 4 bases and J by 1 base, with 11 bases between. The CDR3 is 14 residues long. The germline V gene has CDR1 SGHRS and CDR2 YFSETQ. The CDR3 DNA, read in part, is TGCGCCAGCAGCAGTCTCGGGGAGAACACTGAA. As protein: CASSSLGENTE. The whole CDR3 is CASSSLGENTEAFF.

CDR3: CASSAQTGELWWGYTF. The DNA read from the CDR3 is TGTGCCAGCAGCGCCCAGACAGGAGAACTATGGTGGGGC. The chain carries TRBV25-1 and TRBJ1-2, with a tentative D call TRBD1 (6 bases). The read gets to within 3 residues of the CDR3 end, and the germline J gene fills in the rest. The CDR3 runs 16 residues. Germline assignment: CDR1 MGHDK and CDR2 SYGVNS.